The source of this T cell receptor beta chain is a study of neurological immune-mediated disorders. The study's findings and limits: Sharing of CDR3 amino acid sequences among expanded clones across subjects was absent, suggesting private repertoires in all groups.

Synthesis of cDNA was carried out by template-switch 5'RACE. The reaction used 10-nucleotide random UMIs. TCRdb analysed the 5' RACE reads with MiXCR anew, one entry per CDR3 protein. The table has approximately 90,000 distinct CDR3 sequences, roughly 4% seen once. The V and J ends lost 0 bases and 0 bases respectively, with 12 bases between them. This CDR3 contains 16 residues. Germline loops: CDR1 SQVTM, CDR2 ANQGSEA. This clonotype was seen repeatedly, ten times or more. Its specificity is not known. Unsorted libraries were prepared from 2 million PBMCs that had been stored at -80 C. The source is a woman aged 18-30 years with multiple sclerosis. The gene calls are TRBV29-1 and TRBJ2-1; no definite D call. Material: PBMCs. DNA for the CDR3: TGCAGCGTTGAAGATCCCCTGAGGAGCTCCTACAATGAGCAGTTCTTC. Its protein is CSVEDPLRSSYNEQFF.